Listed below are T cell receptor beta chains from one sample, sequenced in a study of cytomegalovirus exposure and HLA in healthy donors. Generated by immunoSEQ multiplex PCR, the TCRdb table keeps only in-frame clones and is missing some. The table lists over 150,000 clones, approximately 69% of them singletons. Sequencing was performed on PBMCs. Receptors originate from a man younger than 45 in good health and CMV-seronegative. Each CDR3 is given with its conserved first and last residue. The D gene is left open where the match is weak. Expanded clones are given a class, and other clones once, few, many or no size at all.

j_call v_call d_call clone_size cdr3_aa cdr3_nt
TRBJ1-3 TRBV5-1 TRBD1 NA CASSTGQGITGNTIYF TGCGCCAGCAGCACCGGACAGGGGATTACTGGAAACACCATATATTTT
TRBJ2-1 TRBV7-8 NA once CASKRTNIYNEQFF TGTGCCAGCAAGCGGACTAACATCTACAATGAGCAGTTCTTC
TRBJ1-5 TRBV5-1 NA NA CASSLGGRADQPQNF TGCGCCAGCAGCTTGGGGGGCAGGGCGGATCAGCCCCAGAATTTT
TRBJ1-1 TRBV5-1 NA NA CASSSGTEGGTEAFF TGCGCCAGCAGCTCCGGGACTGAGGGCGGCACTGAAGCTTTCTTT
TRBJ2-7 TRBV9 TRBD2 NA CASSANSGDYEQYF TGTGCCAGCAGCGCTAATAGCGGGGACTACGAGCAGTACTTC
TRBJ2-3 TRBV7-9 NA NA CASSLLATVVDTQYF TGTGCCAGCAGCTTGCTGGCTACAGTTGTAGATACGCAGTATTTT
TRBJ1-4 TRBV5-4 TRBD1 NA CASSIQGANEKLFF TGTGCCAGCAGCATACAGGGGGCTAATGAAAAACTGTTTTTT
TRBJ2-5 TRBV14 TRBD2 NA CASSLDAGLVRETQYF TGTGCCAGCAGCCTAGACGCGGGACTAGTTCGGGAGACCCAGTACTTC
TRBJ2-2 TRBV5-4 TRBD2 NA CASSLAGGQAGELFF TGTGCCAGCAGCTTAGCGGGGGGGCAGGCCGGGGAGCTGTTTTTT
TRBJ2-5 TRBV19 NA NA CASSIAQGGQETQYF TGTGCCAGTAGTATCGCCCAGGGTGGACAAGAGACCCAGTACTTC
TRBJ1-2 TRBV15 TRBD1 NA CATSKDRANGYTF TGTGCCACCAGCAAGGACAGGGCGAATGGCTACACCTTC
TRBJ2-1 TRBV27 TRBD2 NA CASSPPLGLGGGRGNEQFF TGTGCCAGCAGCCCCCCCCTAGGCCTGGGCGGGGGAAGAGGGAATGAGCAGTTCTTC
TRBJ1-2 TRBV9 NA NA CASSVGLNRDANYGYTF TGTGCCAGCAGCGTAGGCCTCAACAGGGACGCTAACTATGGCTACACCTTC
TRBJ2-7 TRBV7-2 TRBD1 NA CASSPGTGYYEQYF TGTGCCAGCAGCCCCGGGACAGGTTATTACGAGCAGTACTTC
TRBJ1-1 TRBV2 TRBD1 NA CAISRQGLYTEAFF TGTGCCATATCTCGACAGGGACTCTACACTGAAGCTTTCTTT
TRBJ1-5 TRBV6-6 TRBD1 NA CASSYLDRGKDQPQHF TGTGCCAGCAGTTATTTGGACAGGGGAAAGGATCAGCCCCAGCATTTT
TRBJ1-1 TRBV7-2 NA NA CASSPSGTTAFF TGTGCCAGCAGCCCGTCCGGGACAACTGCTTTCTTT
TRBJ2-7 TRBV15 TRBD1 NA CATSRQGGSYEQYF TGTGCCACCAGCCGACAGGGGGGCTCCTACGAGCAGTACTTC
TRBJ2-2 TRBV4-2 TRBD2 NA CASSQGSGGDTGELFF TGTGCCAGCAGCCAAGGTAGCGGGGGCGACACCGGGGAGCTGTTTTTT
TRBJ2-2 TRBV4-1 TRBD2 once CASSLSGGNTGELFF TGCGCCAGCAGCCTTAGCGGGGGGAACACCGGGGAGCTGTTTTTT
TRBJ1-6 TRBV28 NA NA CASSPLDNYNSPLHF TGTGCCAGCAGTCCACTGGACAATTATAATTCACCCCTCCACTTT
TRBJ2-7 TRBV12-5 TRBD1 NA CASGGQGIDEQYF TGTGCTAGTGGTGGACAGGGGATTGACGAGCAGTACTTC
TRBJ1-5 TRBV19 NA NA CASSIEQGNQPQHF TGTGCCAGTAGTATAGAACAGGGAAACCAGCCCCAGCATTTT
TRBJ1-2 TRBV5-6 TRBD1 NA CASSPGDSSNYGYTF TGTGCCAGCAGCCCCGGGGACAGCTCTAACTATGGCTACACCTTC
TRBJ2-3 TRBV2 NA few CASSPNRGDTQYF TGTGCCAGCAGTCCAAATAGGGGAGATACGCAGTATTTT
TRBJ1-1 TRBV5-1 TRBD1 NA CASSSVQGGGTEAFF TGCGCCAGCAGCTCAGTCCAGGGGGGTGGGACTGAAGCTTTCTTT
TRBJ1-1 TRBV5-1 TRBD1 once CASSSSTGHTEAFF TGCGCCAGCAGCTCGTCGACAGGGCACACTGAAGCTTTCTTT
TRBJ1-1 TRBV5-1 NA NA CASSPFAGIDAEAFF TGCGCCAGCAGCCCTTTCGCGGGGATTGACGCTGAAGCTTTCTTT
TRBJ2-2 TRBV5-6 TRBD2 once CASSRLAVGELFF TGTGCCAGCAGCCGTCTAGCGGTGGGGGAGCTGTTTTTT
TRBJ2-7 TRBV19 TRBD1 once CASSMSHKDRANYEQYF TGTGCCAGTAGTATGTCCCATAAAGACAGGGCAAACTACGAGCAGTACTTC
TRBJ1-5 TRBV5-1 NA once CASSRYQGNQPQHF TGCGCCAGCAGCCGGTACCAGGGCAATCAGCCCCAGCATTTT
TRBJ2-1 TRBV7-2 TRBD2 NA CASSPTSGGYNEQFF TGTGCCAGCAGCCCTACTAGCGGGGGCTACAATGAGCAGTTCTTC
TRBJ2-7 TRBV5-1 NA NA CASSSRGLEQYF TGCGCCAGCAGCTCCCGCGGCCTCGAGCAGTACTTC
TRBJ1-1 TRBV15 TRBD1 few CATSRDPQGANTEAFF TGTGCCACCAGCAGAGACCCACAGGGGGCCAACACTGAAGCTTTCTTT
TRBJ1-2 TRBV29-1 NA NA CSVEPRDTNYGYTF TGCAGCGTCGAACCCCGGGACACTAACTATGGCTACACCTTC
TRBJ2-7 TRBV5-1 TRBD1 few CASTGTGSEQYF TGCGCCAGCACCGGGACAGGGAGCGAGCAGTACTTC
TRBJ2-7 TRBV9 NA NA CASSVGLSYEQYF TGTGCCAGCAGCGTAGGTTTATCGTACGAGCAGTACTTC
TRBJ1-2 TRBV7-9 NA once CASSLDPGYGYTF TGTGCCAGCAGCTTAGACCCGGGATATGGCTACACCTTC
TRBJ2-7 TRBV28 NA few CASMQGGTVGYEQYF TGTGCCAGCATGCAGGGGGGAACTGTGGGATACGAGCAGTACTTC
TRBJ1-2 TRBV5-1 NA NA CASSLEEGEYGYTF TGCGCCAGCAGCTTGGAGGAGGGAGAGTATGGCTACACCTTC
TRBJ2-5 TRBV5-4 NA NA CASSLGGGLETQYF TGTGCCAGCAGCTTGGGGGGGGGCCTCGAGACCCAGTACTTC
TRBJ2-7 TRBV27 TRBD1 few CASSLRGQFYEQYF TGTGCCAGCAGTTTGAGGGGACAGTTCTACGAGCAGTACTTC
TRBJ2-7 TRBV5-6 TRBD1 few CASSLTSGTGDYF TGTGCCAGCAGCTTAACCTCCGGGACAGGGGACTACTTC